This T cell receptor (beta chain) was sequenced in a study of glioma-infiltrating T cells. The table lists this clonotype with many counts. V was pared by 3 bases and J by 0 bases, with 10 bases of the junction left unmatched. The germline V gene has CDR1 MGHRA and CDR2 YSYEKL. This CDR3 comprises 19 residues. The iRepertoire nested amplicon-rescue multiplex PCR amplified TCR alpha and beta CDR3s from RNA. TCRdb reanalysed the multiplex PCR reads using MiXCR and keeps one entry per CDR3 protein. The sample records more than 20,000 distinct CDR3 sequences, about 26% being singletons. Sample: glioma tissue, nonneoplastic brain tissue, or PBMCs (not recorded which). This TCR came from a human donor with low-grade glioma or glioblastoma, undergoing nonglioma brain surgery, or in good health (not recorded which). V is TRBV4-1 and J is TRBJ2-3, with 12 bases fitting TRBD2. The CDR3 spells CASSQTTSGGLGSTDTQYF. CDR3 bases: TGCGCCAGCAGCCAGACCACTAGCGGGGGGCTGGGAAGCACAGATACGCAGTATTTT.